This T cell receptor beta chain is drawn from a study of blood T cell repertoires in COVID-19. Profiled with immunoSEQ multiplex PCR; TCRdb holds only in-frame clones, not every one. The sample lists approximately 220,000 clones, approximately 78% occurring once. CDR1 is SGHNT, CDR2 YYREEE, per germline (reference sequence). The ends were cut back, 1 base at V and 3 bases at J, with 8 bases in the middle. The CDR3 loop spans 13 amino acids. This clone showed up just a few times. This clonotype originated in an elderly woman with acute or convalescent COVID-19. This chain connects TRBV5-4 to TRBJ2-7; no clear D gene. The source material was peripheral blood. CDR3 region: CASSLPSGYEQYF. CDR3 bases: TGTGCCAGCAGCTTGCCGTCAGGCTACGAGCAGTACTTC.